The 32 T cell receptor beta chains in this list originate from one sample, sequenced in a study of vaccination and CD4 T cells after COVID-19. Antigen specificity for these receptors is unknown. Oncomine TCR Beta short-read sequencing was applied to DNA from cultured CD4+ T cells. MiXCR was run by TCRdb on the PCR reads, yielding one entry per CDR3 protein. The sample yields more than 15,000 distinct CDR3 sequences, less than 65% seen once. Treatment indicated: roughly ten-day PBMC culture with coronavirus spike peptide pools or control peptides (ViraFEST assay). Sequenced input: CD4+ T cells from blood, cultured in vitro. These receptors all come from a human donor who had recovered from COVID-19.

This chain uses TRBV20-1 with TRBJ1-1; D perhaps matches TRBD1 (5 bases). V gave up 0 bases and J gave up 1 base, with 12 bases separating them. Germline CDR1 DFQATT, CDR2 SNEGSKA (reference sequence). CDR3 length: 15 residues. The CDR3 DNA reads as TGCAGTGCTAGAGATTTAGACAGCGGGAACACTGAAGCTTTCTTT. Its translation is CSARDLDSGNTEAFF.

The table lists this clonotype with a count of one. The J gene is TRBJ2-5, the V gene TRBV4-1; the D gene is possibly TRBD2 (6 bases). The V and J ends lost 0 bases and 1 base respectively, with 15 bases between them. Per the germline V gene, CDR1 is MGHRA and CDR2 is YSYEKL. The CDR3 loop spans 17 amino acids. The CDR3 loop reads CASSQDIGRGGQETQYF. CDR3 bases: TGCGCCAGCAGCCAAGATATAGGAAGGGGAGGCCAAGAGACCCAGTACTTC.

The table lists this clonotype with a few counts. This chain joins TRBV25-1 and TRBJ1-1; the match to TRBD1 covers 10 bases. Germline values: CDR1 MGHDK, CDR2 SYGVNS. The CDR3 contains 18 residues. V shed 4 bases and J 0 bases; nucleotides not matched to a gene: 11. Here the CDR3 DNA reads TGTGCCAGCAGTGGGGGAAGGACAGGGGGTTTGATGAACACTGAAGCTTTCTTT. Encoded protein: CASSGGRTGGLMNTEAFF. The full variable domain, with the rest looked up from reference TRBV25-1 and TRBJ1-1, is EADIYQTPRYLVIGTGKKITLECSQTMGHDKMYWYQQDPGMELHLIHYSYGVNSTEKGDLSSESTVSRIRTEHFPLTLESARPSHTSQYLCASSGGRTGGLMNTEAFFGQGTRLTVV.

This clonotype was seen a few times. J is TRBJ2-5 and V is TRBV11-2, with D possibly being TRBD2 (5 bases). Germline CDR1 reads SGHAT; CDR2 reads FQNNGV. V shed 4 bases and J shed 7 bases, with 16 bases lying between them. This CDR3 contains 14 residues. This CDR3 reads CASSSLLGRATQYF. As DNA, the CDR3 is TGTGCCAGCAGCTCTTTACTAGGCCGGGCGACCCAGTACTTC.

Turning to this clonotype: A read error may produce the germline difference seen at one junction end. This sequence joins TRBV7-6 and TRBJ1-1; 8 nucleotides line up with TRBD1. The CDR3 has 17 amino acids. Germline V lookup: CDR1 SGHVS, CDR2 FNYEAQ. The CDR3, as DNA: TGTGCTAGCAGCGGAGAAGAGGGACAGGATAGGAACACTGAAGCTTTCTTT. Its translation: CASSGEEGQDRNTEAFF.

The table lists this clonotype with a few counts. This chain joins TRBV7-9 and TRBJ1-2, with TRBD1 matching 10 bases. Looked up from germline, CDR1 is SEHNR and CDR2 is FQNEAQ (reference sequence). J was trimmed by 6 bases and V by 5 bases; bases with no gene match: 9. CDR3 length equals 15 residues. Here the CDR3 reads CASSPRDRGLHGYTF. The CDR3 DNA reads as TGTGCCAGCAGCCCCCGGGACAGGGGATTACATGGCTACACCTTC.

This clonotype was picked up one time. The J gene is TRBJ2-5, the V gene TRBV7-9; the D call may be TRBD1 or TRBD2 (5 bases each). The germline CDR1 and CDR2 sequences are SEHNR and FQNEAQ (reference sequence). This CDR3 contains 12 residues. The V end lost 7 bases, the J end lost 5 bases, and 11 bases lay between the germline ends. CDR3 residues: CASNGAGETQYF. The CDR3 DNA reads as TGTGCCAGCAACGGGGCAGGGGAGACCCAGTACTTC.

This clonotype was picked up a small number of times. The chain couples TRBV6-5 to TRBJ2-1; the D gene is possibly TRBD2 (6 bases). Trimming removed 4 bases from V and 6 bases from J, with 16 bases in between. The CDR3 extends over 15 amino acids. Germline loops: CDR1 MNHEY, CDR2 SVGAGI. CDR3 region: CASSLVQGSGNEQFF. DNA of the CDR3: TGTGCCAGCAGTTTAGTGCAAGGTAGCGGCAATGAGCAGTTCTTC.

The gene calls are TRBV20-1 and TRBJ1-6, with a possible D match to TRBD1 (6 bases). The CDR3 has 17 residues. The germline V gene encodes CDR1 DFQATT and CDR2 SNEGSKA (reference sequence). Trimming took off 5 bases at V and 0 bases at J, with 17 bases between the two ends. CDR3 sequence (DNA): TGCAGTGCTGACGCCATCAGGGGAAGCTCCTATAATTCACCCCTCCACTTT. The encoded protein is CSADAIRGSSYNSPLHF.

This chain links TRBV6-2 or TRBV6-3 with TRBJ1-2, with D possibly matching TRBD1 (6 bases). Germline lookup yields CDR1 MNHEY and CDR2 SVGEGT. CDR3 length: 13 residues. The V end was cut by 6 bases, the J end by 7 bases, with 15 bases between. The CDR3 region has the DNA TGTGCCAGCAGCTACAGGGTTGGCCTTGGCTACACCTTC. This encodes CASSYRVGLGYTF.

The chain carries TRBV10-3 and TRBJ2-5; D is tentatively TRBD1 or TRBD2 (6 bases each). Looked up from germline, CDR1 is ENHRY and CDR2 is SYGVKD. This CDR3 comprises 14 residues. Trimming left V 6 bases short and J 5 bases short, with 16 bases between. The CDR3 nucleotides are TGTGCCATCAGCGGACAGAGGGGGGCGGAGACCCAGTACTTC. Protein: CAISGQRGAETQYF.

The rearrangement uses TRBV20-1 and TRBJ2-5, with TRBD2 matching over 12 bases. J was trimmed by 5 bases and V by 1 base; bases with no gene match: 8. The CDR3 has 16 residues. The germline gives CDR1 DFQATT, CDR2 SNEGSKA (reference sequence). The CDR3 DNA reads as TGCAGTGCTAGAGTAGCTAGCGGGGGGGCTGGGGAGACCCAGTACTTC. Translated: CSARVASGGAGETQYF.

The rearrangement joins TRBV7-9 to TRBJ1-2, with unresolved D. V was shortened by 5 bases and J by 5 bases, with 9 bases between the two germline ends. CDR3 length: 12 residues. Germline V gives CDR1 SEHNR, CDR2 FQNEAQ (reference sequence). CDR3 bases: TGTGCCAGCAGCGAGGGTGGGTATGGCTACACCTTC. As protein: CASSEGGYGYTF.

This clonotype turned up a few times. The V gene is TRBV5-7, the J gene TRBJ1-5; 9 bases are shared with TRBD1. TRBV5-7 is recorded as an ORF, its role being uncertain. J gave up 10 bases and V 4 bases, and 15 bases lay outside the gene matches. CDR3 length equals 16 residues. The CDR3 loop reads CASSAQQGAPSRPQHF. The CDR3 nucleotides read TGTGCCAGCAGCGCACAACAGGGGGCGCCAAGTCGACCCCAGCATTTT.

This clonotype has more than one count but fewer than ten. The chain employs TRBV20-1 and TRBJ2-3, with D possibly being TRBD1 (6 bases). V lost 6 bases to trimming and J lost 3 bases, with 16 bases between them. CDR3 length equals 14 residues. CDR1 and CDR2 (germline): DFQATT, SNEGSKA (reference sequence). The CDR3 DNA reads TGCAGTGCCAGTAAAGACAGGTCGACAGATACGCAGTATTTT. Translation gives CSASKDRSTDTQYF.

The rearrangement uses TRBV11-2 and TRBJ2-1; 9 bases align to TRBD1. This CDR3 spans 15 amino acids. The germline CDR1 and CDR2 sequences are SGHAT and FQNNGV. With 1 base clipped from V and 2 bases from J, the junction kept 0 bases outside the gene matches. CDR3 protein: CASSLGTGAYNEQFF. CDR3 DNA sequence: TGTGCCAGCAGCTTAGGGACAGGGGCCTACAATGAGCAGTTCTTC.

This chain links TRBV20-1 with TRBJ2-3; 7 nucleotides agree with TRBD2. V dropped 3 bases and J dropped 2; count of bases not matched to a gene: 5. Looked up from germline, CDR1 is DFQATT and CDR2 is SNEGSKA (reference sequence). The CDR3 length is 14 residues. The CDR3 sequence is CSASGGTLTDTQYF. CDR3 coding DNA: TGCAGTGCTAGCGGGGGGACGCTCACAGATACGCAGTATTTT.

This clonotype was counted only a few times. The V call is TRBV20-1, the J call TRBJ1-1, with 7 nucleotides matching TRBD1. This CDR3 has 17 residues. V shed 4 bases, J shed 4 bases, and the junction held 18 bases outside the gene matches. Germline lookup yields CDR1 DFQATT and CDR2 SNEGSKA (reference sequence). The CDR3 bases are TGCAGTGCTAACAACCCTGAGGGGGCCTGGGGGGGCACTGAAGCTTTCTTT. Translating gives CSANNPEGAWGGTEAFF.

V and J are TRBV5-4 and TRBJ1-1, with 8 nucleotides matching TRBD1. J gave up 4 bases and V 2 bases, and 7 bases lay outside the gene matches. The CDR3 extends over 15 amino acids. Germline V gives CDR1 SGHNT, CDR2 YYREEE (reference sequence). CDR3 bases: TGTGCCAGCAGCTTTCTTCAGGGGGCGTCCACTGAAGCTTTCTTT. Translated: CASSFLQGASTEAFF.

This chain joins TRBV20-1 and TRBJ2-3, with D possibly being TRBD2 (6 bases). CDR1 and CDR2 from the germline V gene are DFQATT and SNEGSKA (reference sequence). CDR3 size: 14 residues. Trimming removed 3 bases at V and 0 bases at J, with 10 bases between. CDR3 sequence reads: CSASGGLSTDTQYF. DNA of the CDR3: TGCAGTGCTAGCGGAGGGCTCAGCACAGATACGCAGTATTTT.

V is TRBV27 and J is TRBJ1-5; D uncertain. V dropped 6 bases and J dropped 0 bases, with 21 bases sitting between them. The CDR3 spans 18 residues. Germline-derived CDR1 and CDR2 are MNHEY and SMNVEV (reference sequence). The CDR3 reads CASSPGPSWDYSNQPQHF. For the CDR3, the DNA is TGTGCCAGCAGCCCCGGACCTTCCTGGGATTATAGCAATCAGCCCCAGCATTTT.

This sequence joins TRBV24-1 and TRBJ2-5, with D hard to call. V lost 0 bases and J 1 base, leaving 8 bases between the germline ends. Per germline, CDR1 KGHDR and CDR2 SFDVKD. CDR3 length equals 15 residues. CDR3: CATSDLVGFQETQYF. The CDR3 DNA sequence: TGTGCCACCAGTGATTTGGTGGGGTTCCAAGAGACCCAGTACTTC.

The J gene is TRBJ1-1, the V gene TRBV7-2; D is uncertain. From germline, CDR1 is SGHTA and CDR2 FQGNSA. The CDR3 extends over 14 amino acids. Deletions cut 0 bases from V and 1 base from J, with 6 bases between. The CDR3 loop reads CASSLALENTEAFF. DNA of the CDR3: TGTGCCAGCAGCTTAGCTTTAGAGAACACTGAAGCTTTCTTT.

The rearrangement joins TRBV15 to TRBJ2-5; possibly TRBD1 for D (5 bases). Germline V gene data show CDR1 as LNHNV and CDR2 as YYDKDF (reference sequence). V lost 5 bases and J 5 bases, leaving 18 bases between the germline ends. There are 15 residues in the CDR3. CDR3 DNA: TGTGCCACCAGCCCACGACAGACCGTCGGGGAGACCCAGTACTTC. Amino acids: CATSPRQTVGETQYF.

The V gene is TRBV6-5, the J gene TRBJ2-3; 7 nucleotides agree with TRBD2. Germline CDR1 is MNHEY and CDR2 is SVGAGI. This CDR3 has 15 amino acids. The ends lost 3 bases at V and 6 bases at J; junction bases unmatched: 9. The chain's CDR3 is CASSYTGPAGDTQYF. The CDR3 nucleotides read TGTGCCAGCAGTTATACAGGCCCAGCGGGGGATACGCAGTATTTT.

The CDR3 loop is CASSLFQGRTEAFF. The CDR3, as DNA: TGTGCCAGCAGCTTATTCCAGGGACGGACTGAAGCTTTCTTT. The chain recombines TRBV11-3 with TRBJ1-1; weak D call: TRBD1 (5 bases). This CDR3 comprises 14 residues. Trimming removed 2 bases at V and 5 bases at J, with 12 bases between. The germline CDR1 and CDR2 sequences are SGHNT and YENEEA. The full variable domain, rest sourced from reference TRBV11-3 and TRBJ1-1, is EAGVVQSPRYKIIEKKQPVAFWCNPISGHNTLYWYLQNLGQGPELLIRYENEEAVDDSQLPKDRFSAERLKGVDSTLKIQPAELGDSAVYLCASSLFQGRTEAFFGQGTRLTVV.

This chain links TRBV19 with TRBJ2-5; D is ambiguous. The germline V and J ends were trimmed by 7 bases and 4 bases, with 13 bases remaining between them. Germline V CDR1 and CDR2: LNHDA, SQIVND (reference sequence). The CDR3 has 13 amino acids. CDR3 in amino acids: CASTDDGGETQYF. For the CDR3, the DNA is TGTGCCAGTACGGACGATGGTGGAGAGACCCAGTACTTC. Together with reference TRBV19 and TRBJ2-5, the CDR3 gives the full variable domain: DGGITQSPKYLFRKEGQNVTLSCEQNLNHDAMYWYRQDPGQGLRLIYYSQIVNDFQKGDIAEGYSVSREKKESFPLTVTSAQKNPTAFYLCASTDDGGETQYFGPGTRLLVL.

This clonotype is categorized as medium-sized (0.01 to 0.1%). The CDR3 loop is CATSHISYQPQHF. CDR3 in DNA: TGTGCCACCAGTCACATATCCTATCAGCCCCAGCATTTT. The chain combines TRBV15 with TRBJ1-5, with D uncertain. The CDR3 contains 13 residues. Germline CDR1 and CDR2: LNHNV and YYDKDF (reference sequence). Trimming stripped 6 bases from V and 5 bases from J, with 11 bases between.

V usage is TRBV7-2 and J usage is TRBJ1-1; D is ambiguous. Germline CDR1 SGHTA, CDR2 FQGNSA. Trimming cost V 1 base and J 5 bases, with 8 bases left between them. The CDR3 runs to 13 residues. CDR3 sequence reads: CASSLVAVTEAFF. As DNA, the CDR3 is TGTGCCAGCAGCTTAGTGGCAGTAACTGAAGCTTTCTTT.

This clonotype was seen a few times. J is TRBJ2-2 and V is TRBV15; TRBD2 matches at 7 bases. V lost 2 bases and J lost 0; bases outside the gene matches: 12. CDR1 is LNHNV and CDR2 is YYDKDF in the germline V gene (reference sequence). CDR3 length equals 19 residues. The CDR3 spells CATSRPRGDFRSNTGELFF. The CDR3 DNA sequence: TGTGCCACCAGCAGACCACGGGGGGACTTCAGATCGAACACCGGGGAGCTGTTTTTT.

There are a few counts of this clonotype. The rearrangement links TRBV20-1 to TRBJ1-6; tentative D call: TRBD1 (5 bases). CDR3 size: 13 residues. V lost 1 base, J lost 6 bases, and 7 bases lay in between. The germline V gene encodes CDR1 DFQATT and CDR2 SNEGSKA (reference sequence). Here the CDR3 reads CSARGQINSPLHF. The CDR3 DNA follows: TGCAGTGCTAGAGGACAGATTAATTCACCCCTCCACTTT.

The rearrangement uses TRBV20-1 and TRBJ1-1; 7 bases agree with TRBD1. The CDR3 is 17 residues long. J gave up 4 bases and V 3 bases, and 17 bases lay outside the gene matches. Germline CDR1 reads DFQATT; CDR2 reads SNEGSKA (reference sequence). CDR3 sequence: CSASGPGGRWVATEAFF. The CDR3 DNA is TGCAGTGCTAGTGGGCCAGGGGGTCGGTGGGTGGCCACTGAAGCTTTCTTT.